Listed below are T cell receptor beta chains from one sample, sequenced in a study of blood T cell repertoires in COVID-19. The repertoire was sequenced with immunoSEQ multiplex PCR; TCRdb's copy has only in-frame clones and lacks some. The sample holds 25,000 to 40,000 clones, about nine tenths seen once. Sequenced input: peripheral blood. Receptor source: a human donor in a cohort sampled during active COVID-19. The CDR3 runs from the conserved cysteine through the conserved F or W.

J gene	V gene	CDR3 protein
TRBJ2-1	TRBV28	CASSLGSYSYNEQFF
TRBJ1-1	TRBV7-2	CASSLGMNTEAFF
TRBJ1-2	TRBV27	CASSIPGQLYGYTF
TRBJ2-1	TRBV10-3	CAISESNGIAGEDEQFF
TRBJ2-5	TRBV18	CASSPSGDNQETQYF
TRBJ1-4	TRBV9	CASSVTPGGEEKLFF
TRBJ1-3	TRBV19	CASSTLGTASGNTIYF
TRBJ2-5	TRBV27	CAVGGRLETQYF
TRBJ1-2	TRBV10-3	CAISEGQLYGYTF
TRBJ1-1	TRBV7-2	CASSLGGTGTEAFF
TRBJ2-1	TRBV5-6	CASSLLSGREFF
TRBJ1-5	TRBV6-6	CASSYPVNQPQHF
TRBJ2-5	TRBV11-3	CASSFISSPGGRETQYF
TRBJ1-3	TRBV27	CASSLDRLNTIYF
TRBJ2-2	TRBV4-2	CASSQGTGDFTGELFF
TRBJ1-3	TRBV7-9	CASSLPTGNTIYF
TRBJ2-1	TRBV25-1	CASSEASSVREQFF
TRBJ1-1	TRBV21-1	CASRISDRSTLEAFF
TRBJ1-5	TRBV10-2	CASRSTGGRDQPQHF
TRBJ1-5	TRBV6-2/TRBV6-3	CASSPRGRQPQHF
TRBJ2-5	TRBV9	CASTPSPAGETQYF
TRBJ1-6	TRBV9	CASSPSVETYNSPLHF
TRBJ1-4	TRBV2	CASRGQPNEKLFF
TRBJ1-4	TRBV9	CASSLGQGAHEKLFF
TRBJ1-5	TRBV7-2	CASSLVAGIFDQPQHF